This T cell receptor (beta chain) was recovered during a study of OX40 agonist ivuxolimab in advanced cancers. Germline CDR1 SEHNR, CDR2 FQNEAQ (reference sequence). V was cut by 3 bases and J by 0 bases, with 12 bases left in between. The CDR3 contains 16 residues. Produced via immunoSEQ multiplex PCR; TCRdb's table is partial and in-frame only. There are tens of thousands of clones in the sample; approximately 89% occur only once, and approximately 0.72% lies in the top ten. This TCR was sampled from an adult with an advanced solid tumor such as melanoma, head and neck, liver or kidney cancer. The gene calls are TRBV7-9 and TRBJ2-1, with a possible D match to TRBD2 (6 bases). The sample was CD4+ or CD8+ T cells sorted from blood, taken in a trial of the OX40 agonist ivuxolimab. CDR3 sequence reads: CASSFERATSYNEQFF. The CDR3 DNA sequence: TGTGCCAGCAGCTTCGAGCGGGCCACCTCCTACAATGAGCAGTTCTTC.